These T cell receptor beta chains were read from a single sample in a study of T cell repertoires in cytomegalovirus infection. TCRdb reprocessed the reads with MiXCR, giving one entry per CDR3 protein. The data show roughly 100,000 distinct CDR3 sequences, with approximately 15% seen just once and about 8.8% held by the top ten. Input material: PBMCs. The receptors come from a human donor in good health (CMV status not recorded). Some clones in this sample may be carry-over from other donors' samples. Both conserved end residues are part of each CDR3. Fields, in order: CDR3 DNA, CDR3 protein, CDR3 length, J gene, D gene, V gene, clone size. The D gene is left open where the match is weak. Clone sizes are given selectively: once, few, many, or a class where the clone is expanded.

DNA: TGTGCCAGCAGTTTCGGACTAGCGGGGGCCATGTACTTC
CDR3: CASSFGLAGAMYF
length: 13
J: TRBJ2-5
D: TRBD2
V: TRBV6-5
size: .

DNA: TGTGCCACCTCGGGACAGGCGCCGATCTATGGCTACACCTTC
CDR3: CATSGQAPIYGYTF
length: 14
J: TRBJ1-2
D: TRBD1
V: TRBV10-3
size: many

DNA: TGCAGTGCGTGGGACAGCTGGAACACTGAAGCTTTCTTT
CDR3: CSAWDSWNTEAFF
length: 13
J: TRBJ1-1
D: TRBD1
V: TRBV20-1
size: .

DNA: TGTGCCAGCAGCCAAGATAGGCGCAGGTACGGGGATGAGCAGTTCTTC
CDR3: CASSQDRRRYGDEQFF
length: 16
J: TRBJ2-1
D: .
V: TRBV14
size: .

DNA: TGTGCCAGCAGCCGGGAAGGGGCTTTGAACACTGAAGCTTTCTTT
CDR3: CASSREGALNTEAFF
length: 15
J: TRBJ1-1
D: .
V: TRBV7-2
size: many

DNA: TGCAGTGCTAGAGATCTTCTAGCGGGGGGCGAGCAGTACTTC
CDR3: CSARDLLAGGEQYF
length: 14
J: TRBJ2-7
D: TRBD2
V: TRBV20-1
size: few

DNA: TGTGCCAGCAGCCAAGAACTAGCGGGGGGGCAAAGGGTCGTAGCCAAAAACATTCAGTACTTC
CDR3: CASSQELAGGQRVVAKNIQYF
length: 21
J: TRBJ2-4
D: TRBD2
V: TRBV3-1
size: many

DNA: TGTGCCAGCAGCTTAGCGCTTAGGGTCTATGGCTACACCTTC
CDR3: CASSLALRVYGYTF
length: 14
J: TRBJ1-2
D: .
V: TRBV7-2
size: many

DNA: TGTGCCAGCAGATTAGAGAGCTCCTACGAGCAGTACTTC
CDR3: CASRLESSYEQYF
length: 13
J: TRBJ2-7
D: .
V: TRBV7-2
size: .

DNA: TGTGCCAGCAGTGGGGAGGGGCTACCAAATCAGCCCCAGCATTTT
CDR3: CASSGEGLPNQPQHF
length: 15
J: TRBJ1-5
D: .
V: TRBV28
size: .

DNA: TGTGCCAGCAGTTTCACGCAGTCCGGGCGAGATACGCAGTATTTT
CDR3: CASSFTQSGRDTQYF
length: 15
J: TRBJ2-3
D: .
V: TRBV12-3/TRBV12-4
size: .

DNA: TGCAGCGCCGACAGGGGGTCCCAAGAGACCCAGTACTTC
CDR3: CSADRGSQETQYF
length: 13
J: TRBJ2-5
D: TRBD1
V: TRBV29-1
size: .

DNA: TGTGCCAGCAGCTTAATGGGCAATGAGCAGTTCTTC
CDR3: CASSLMGNEQFF
length: 12
J: TRBJ2-1
D: .
V: TRBV7-2
size: .

DNA: TGTGCCACCAGCAGTGGCGCGACAGGGGCCAACACCGGGGAGCTGTTTTTT
CDR3: CATSSGATGANTGELFF
length: 17
J: TRBJ2-2
D: TRBD1
V: TRBV15
size: .

DNA: TGTGCCAGCAGATCCCTGAACAGGGAAACGGAGACTTTCTTT
CDR3: CASRSLNRETETFF
length: 14
J: TRBJ1-1
D: .
V: TRBV5-4
size: .

DNA: TGTGCCAGCAGCTTAGTCCCCGGGACAACGTCCTACGAGCAGTACTTC
CDR3: CASSLVPGTTSYEQYF
length: 16
J: TRBJ2-7
D: .
V: TRBV7-2
size: many

DNA: TGTGCCAGCAGCTATAGTAGTGGGGCAGGGGGTTTCGAGACCCAGTACTTC
CDR3: CASSYSSGAGGFETQYF
length: 17
J: TRBJ2-5
D: TRBD1
V: TRBV7-3
size: many

DNA: TGTGCCAGCAGTGAAGCGCTTCGGGAAAAACTGTTTTTT
CDR3: CASSEALREKLFF
length: 13
J: TRBJ1-4
D: .
V: TRBV2
size: few

DNA: TGTGCCAGCAGTTCCGGGTCCTTATCCTACGAGCAGTACTTC
CDR3: CASSSGSLSYEQYF
length: 14
J: TRBJ2-7
D: .
V: TRBV2
size: .

DNA: TGTGCCAGCATTTATGGCTCCCACTCAACATGGGCTGAAGCTTTCTTT
CDR3: CASIYGSHSTWAEAFF
length: 16
J: TRBJ1-1
D: .
V: TRBV6-1
size: .

DNA: TGTGCCAGCAGTTCCCGGGACAGGCAAGCCTATGGTAAAGGCTACACCTTC
CDR3: CASSSRDRQAYGKGYTF
length: 17
J: TRBJ1-2
D: TRBD1
V: TRBV28
size: .

DNA: TGTGCCAGCAGCCCCCTTCACGGAAACTACGAGCAGTACTTC
CDR3: CASSPLHGNYEQYF
length: 14
J: TRBJ2-7
D: .
V: TRBV11-2
size: many

DNA: TGTGCCAGCAGCTTAATCCAGGGAGCCTACGAGCAGTACTTC
CDR3: CASSLIQGAYEQYF
length: 14
J: TRBJ2-7
D: .
V: TRBV7-8
size: many

DNA: TGTGCCAGCAGTTCCGACACCAGCCGGAGGGAGACCCAGTACTTC
CDR3: CASSSDTSRRETQYF
length: 15
J: TRBJ2-5
D: .
V: TRBV12-3/TRBV12-4
size: few

DNA: TGTGCCAGCAGAAGGACAGGATCCTCCTACGAGCAGTACTTC
CDR3: CASRRTGSSYEQYF
length: 14
J: TRBJ2-7
D: TRBD1
V: TRBV6-2/TRBV6-3
size: few

DNA: TGTGCCAGCAGCCCCTCGACCTACGAGCAGTACTTC
CDR3: CASSPSTYEQYF
length: 12
J: TRBJ2-7
D: .
V: TRBV7-9
size: .

DNA: TGTGCCATCAAGGGTGAGGGGGGGATTGGCACTGAAGCTTTCTTT
CDR3: CAIKGEGGIGTEAFF
length: 15
J: TRBJ1-1
D: .
V: TRBV10-3
size: many

DNA: TGTGCCAGCAGCTTAGCGTCCGGGACAAGATACGAGCAGTACTTC
CDR3: CASSLASGTRYEQYF
length: 15
J: TRBJ2-7
D: .
V: TRBV7-9
size: .

DNA: TGTGCCAGCCAGATGGATCTAGCGGGGGGGACTCGGGATACGCAGTATTTT
CDR3: CASQMDLAGGTRDTQYF
length: 17
J: TRBJ2-3
D: TRBD2
V: TRBV28
size: many

DNA: TGTGCCATCAGTGAGCGGGGGGCCGACACAGATACGCAGTATTTT
CDR3: CAISERGADTDTQYF
length: 15
J: TRBJ2-3
D: .
V: TRBV10-3
size: many